This T cell receptor beta chain was retrieved from a study of spatial heterogeneity in lung cancer. Study context: Among detected sequences, beta-chain ones consistently exceeded alpha-chain ones in number. Findings and limits, study-wide: Tumoral mutation counts were tracked by counts of expanded intratumoral alpha and beta TCRs.

Per the germline V gene, CDR1 is DFQATT and CDR2 is SNEGSKA (reference sequence). V shed 2 bases and J shed 2 bases, with 13 bases lying between them. CDR3 length: 14 residues. TCRdb reanalysed the 5' RACE reads using MiXCR and keeps one entry per CDR3 protein. The table has about 20,000 distinct CDR3 sequences, roughly 15% seen once; the top ten hold roughly 30%. The time point: sample taken at primary tumor resection. Samples came from about 72 TRACERx patients with untreated early-stage lung cancer. Unsorted samples of tumor, nontumor lung or frozen PBMC had their whole RNA sequenced. This clonotype has a count of ten or more. Its antigen is unknown.

Source: lung tumor tissue, taken at surgery. The receptor was isolated from a female donor with early-stage non-small cell lung cancer. The chain employs TRBV20-1 and TRBJ2-7, with a possible D match to TRBD2 (5 bases). The CDR3 loop reads CSARKGVLPYEQYF. CDR3 sequence (DNA): TGCAGTGCTAGAAAGGGAGTATTACCCTACGAGCAGTACTTC.